These 15 T cell receptor beta chains originate from one sample sequenced in a study of shared clonotypes between healthy human individuals (dated by TCRdb to the early 2020s). The library relied on the immunoSEQ multiplex PCR assay. Held by TCRdb, this immuneACCESS table contains in-frame sequences only and omits some clones. Under half of the omission traces to an unresolved V gene where checked; the cause of the rest is unknown. Present in this sample are more than 450,000 clones, 75% to 85% of which were seen just once. The biggest ten clones account for 10% to 15% of the sample. Material for sequencing was PBMCs. The receptors shown here come from a woman aged 40 to 55 in good health. Some clones in this sample may be carry-over from other donors' samples.

On this clone: A much larger clone sits a single nucleotide away, making a read error possible. V gene TRBV6-5 combines with J gene TRBJ2-2; tentative D call: TRBD2 (6 bases). V was cut by 0 bases and J by 3 bases, with 11 bases left in between. The CDR3 contains 16 residues. Germline V gives CDR1 MNHEY, CDR2 SVGAGI. CDR3 residues: CASSYSVAEDTGELFF. In DNA form, the CDR3 reads TGTGCCAGCAGTTACTCGGTAGCGGAGGACACCGGGGAGCTGTTTTTT.

V gene TRBV30 combines with J gene TRBJ1-6; the D gene is possibly TRBD1 (5 bases). Germline V gene data show CDR1 as GTSNPN and CDR2 as SVGIG (reference sequence). The CDR3 sequence is 15 residues long. Trimming left V 2 bases short and J 9 bases short, with 17 bases between. The chain's CDR3 is CAWSPSDTESSPLHF. The CDR3 bases are TGTGCCTGGAGTCCCTCGGACACCGAGAGTTCACCCCTCCACTTT.

The V call is TRBV7-9, the J call TRBJ1-2; D is unclear. V lost 5 bases, J lost 5 bases, and 15 bases lay in between. The CDR3 loop spans 14 amino acids. Germline V gives CDR1 SEHNR, CDR2 FQNEAQ (reference sequence). The CDR3 bases are TGTGCCAGCAGCCCGAAGGAGGGAGGATATGGCTACACCTTC. Residues: CASSPKEGGYGYTF.

In DNA form, the CDR3 reads TGCAGCGTTGCGGGACTAGCGGTCCACGAGCAGTACTTC. Translating it yields CSVAGLAVHEQYF. The chain links TRBV29-1 to TRBJ2-7; 11 nucleotides align to TRBD2. CDR1 is SQVTM and CDR2 is ANQGSEA in the germline V gene. This CDR3 is 13 amino acids long. The ends lost 4 bases at V and 5 bases at J; junction bases unmatched: 4.

The chain recombines TRBV1 with TRBJ2-5; the DNA was not compared with TRBD2, the D call given in the table. TRBV1 is a recognized pseudogene. CDR3 size: 16 residues. CDR3: CTSSPSRWAGAPVEYF. Here the CDR3 DNA reads TGCACCAGCAGCCCCTCGAGGTGGGCGGGAGCCCCCGTGGAGTACTTC.

The chain links TRBV15 to TRBJ1-1, with 7 bases matching TRBD1. V was pared by 3 bases and J by 1 base, with 11 bases of the junction left unmatched. The CDR3 totals 17 residues. CDR1 and CDR2 from the germline V gene are LNHNV and YYDKDF (reference sequence). CDR3: CATSSLQGFDKNTEAFF. The CDR3 bases are TGTGCCACCAGCAGTCTACAGGGGTTTGATAAGAACACTGAAGCTTTCTTT.

The chain combines TRBV7-9 with TRBJ2-3; 11 bases map to TRBD2. CDR1 is SEHNR, CDR2 FQNEAQ, per germline (reference sequence). This CDR3 has 17 residues. J gave up 3 bases and V 1 base, and 6 bases lay outside the gene matches. CDR3 residues: CASSLGLAGGPTDTQYF. In DNA, the CDR3 is TGTGCCAGCAGCTTAGGGTTAGCGGGAGGGCCTACAGATACGCAGTATTTT.

The chain recombines TRBV9 with TRBJ2-3; a weak D match, TRBD2 (6 bases). With 0 bases removed from V and 3 bases from J, the gap between germline ends came to 14 bases. The CDR3 has 16 amino acids. Per germline, CDR1 SGDLS and CDR2 YYNGEE. CDR3 sequence: CASSVAPLSGTDTQYF. The CDR3 DNA reads TGTGCCAGCAGCGTAGCCCCTCTTAGCGGTACAGATACGCAGTATTTT.

Here the CDR3 DNA reads TGCGCCAGCAGCTTGAGCGGGTTCGATGAGCAGTTCTTC. Protein: CASSLSGFDEQFF. V usage is TRBV5-1 and J usage is TRBJ2-1, with D possibly TRBD2 on 6 matching bases. Germline V gene data show CDR1 as SGHRS and CDR2 as YFSETQ. V lost 1 base and J lost 8, with 10 bases in between. The CDR3 loop spans 13 amino acids. The variable domain in full, with the rest retrieved from reference TRBV5-1 and TRBJ2-1, is KAGVTQTPRYLIKTRGQQVTLSCSPISGHRSVSWYQQTPGQGLQFLFEYFSETQRNKGNFPGRFSGRQFSNSRSEMNVSTLELGDSALYLCASSLSGFDEQFFGPGTRLTVL.

Notes on this clone: The germline gene is not matched at one end of the junction; a read error may be the cause. The CDR3 nucleotides read TGTGCCAGCAGCTTGGCCTTGGGAAGTACGGGCCAATACGGGCAGTACTTC. The encoded protein is CASSLALGSTGQYGQYF. The gene calls are TRBV5-6 and TRBJ2-7; D is uncertain. Germline V CDR1 and CDR2: SGHDT, YYEEEE. This CDR3 is 17 amino acids long. Full variable domain (missing parts from reference TRBV5-6 and TRBJ2-7): DAGVTQSPTHLIKTRGQQVTLRCSPKSGHDTVSWYQQALGQGPQFIFQYYEEEERQRGNFPDRFSGHQFPNYSSELNVNALLLGDSALYLCASSLALGSTGQYGQYFGPGTRLTVT.

This chain links TRBV7-8 with TRBJ1-5; TRBD1 matches at 8 bases. This CDR3 is 16 amino acids long. CDR1 and CDR2 from the germline V gene are SGHVS and FQNEAQ. V shed 5 bases and J 6 bases; nucleotides not matched to a gene: 12. The CDR3 nucleotides are TGTGCCAGCAGCCCCGAGACAGGGGCGGCGGGTCAGCCCCAGCATTTT. This gives the protein CASSPETGAAGQPQHF. Full variable domain (remainder filled in from reference TRBV7-8 and TRBJ1-5): GAGVSQSPRYKVAKRGQDVALRCDPISGHVSLFWYQQALGQGPEFLTYFQNEAQLDKSGLPSDRFFAERPEGSVSTLKIQRTQQEDSAVYLCASSPETGAAGQPQHFGDGTRLSIL.

The chain employs TRBV19 and TRBJ2-1; D perhaps matches TRBD1 (6 bases). V lost 1 base and J lost 5, with 6 bases in between. Germline V lookup: CDR1 LNHDA, CDR2 SQIVND (reference sequence). The CDR3 runs 13 residues. The CDR3 DNA follows: TGTGCCAGTAGTATAGGACAGGACAATGAGCAGTTCTTC. Its protein product is CASSIGQDNEQFF.

The gene calls are TRBV6-1 and TRBJ1-5; D gene uncertain. The CDR3 consists of 12 residues. From germline, CDR1 is MNHNS and CDR2 SASEGT. V was trimmed by 5 bases and J by 10 bases, leaving 12 bases between them. CDR3 sequence: CASSFRSRPQHF. In DNA, the CDR3 is TGTGCCAGCAGTTTTCGATCTCGCCCCCAGCATTTT.

The genes are TRBV5-1 and TRBJ1-2; no reliable D call. CDR3 length: 14 amino acids. Germline loops: CDR1 SGHRS, CDR2 YFSETQ. Trimming took off 3 bases at V and 0 bases at J, with 9 bases between the two ends. For the CDR3, the DNA is TGCGCCAGCAGCTGGGAAGCAGCTAACTATGGCTACACCTTC. This sequence encodes CASSWEAANYGYTF.

The J gene is TRBJ1-6, the V gene TRBV2, with 8 bases lining up with TRBD1. This CDR3 spans 15 amino acids. V gave up 8 bases and J gave up 9 bases; unmatched junction bases: 12. CDR1 SNHLY and CDR2 FYNNEI come from the germline V gene. The DNA of the CDR3 is TGTGCCAGCTTTGAATCTGGACAGGGTCGTTCACCCCTCCACTTT. It specifies CASFESGQGRSPLHF. Together with reference TRBV2 and TRBJ1-6, the CDR3 gives the full variable domain: EPEVTQTPSHQVTQMGQEVILRCVPISNHLYFYWYRQILGQKVEFLVSFYNNEISEKSEIFDDQFSVERPDGSNFTLKIRSTKLEDSAMYFCASFESGQGRSPLHFGNGTRLTVT.